The following is a TCR beta chain sequence with its context. The sample belongs to a study of OX40 agonist ivuxolimab in advanced cancers. On the study more broadly: Averaging roughly 60 years in age, with a range of roughly 23 to 80, the cohort was approximately 83% male.

Measured with immunoSEQ multiplex PCR; TCRdb has only the in-frame clones, and not every one. Among tens of thousands of clones, roughly 84% were seen once, and the ten largest hold roughly 0.6%. This CDR3 has 14 amino acids. Germline V lookup: CDR1 SQVTM, CDR2 ANQGSEA. With 3 bases clipped from V and 3 bases from J, the junction kept 4 bases outside the gene matches. The clonotype was recovered from an adult with an advanced solid tumor such as melanoma, head and neck, liver or kidney cancer. The material was CD4+ or CD8+ T cells sorted from blood, obtained in a trial of the OX40 agonist ivuxolimab. This sequence joins TRBV29-1 and TRBJ2-1; 8 nucleotides align to TRBD1. The CDR3 nucleotides are TGCAGCGTTGATCGGGACAGGAACTACAATGAGCAGTTCTTC. The encoded protein is CSVDRDRNYNEQFF.